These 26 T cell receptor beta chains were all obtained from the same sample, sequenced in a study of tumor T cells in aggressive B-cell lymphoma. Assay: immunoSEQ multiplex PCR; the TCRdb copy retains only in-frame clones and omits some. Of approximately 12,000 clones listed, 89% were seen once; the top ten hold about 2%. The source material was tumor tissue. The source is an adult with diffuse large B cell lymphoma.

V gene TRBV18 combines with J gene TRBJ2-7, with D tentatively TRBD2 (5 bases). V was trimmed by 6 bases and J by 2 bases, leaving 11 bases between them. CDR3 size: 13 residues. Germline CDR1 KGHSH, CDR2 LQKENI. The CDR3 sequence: CASSSGFPYEQYF. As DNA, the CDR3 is TGTGCCAGCTCGTCGGGATTCCCCTACGAGCAGTACTTC.

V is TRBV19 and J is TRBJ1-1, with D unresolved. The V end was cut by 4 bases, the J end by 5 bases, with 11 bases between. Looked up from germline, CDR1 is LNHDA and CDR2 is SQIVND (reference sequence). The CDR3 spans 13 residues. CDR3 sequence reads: CASSTTGSTEAFF. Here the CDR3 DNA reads TGTGCCAGTAGTACCACGGGGAGTACTGAAGCTTTCTTT.

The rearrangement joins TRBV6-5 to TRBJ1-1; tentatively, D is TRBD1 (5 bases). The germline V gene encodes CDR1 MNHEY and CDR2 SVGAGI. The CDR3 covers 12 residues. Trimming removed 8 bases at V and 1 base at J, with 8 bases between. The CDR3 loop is CASQGQNTEAFF. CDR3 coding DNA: TGTGCCAGCCAAGGACAGAACACTGAAGCTTTCTTT.

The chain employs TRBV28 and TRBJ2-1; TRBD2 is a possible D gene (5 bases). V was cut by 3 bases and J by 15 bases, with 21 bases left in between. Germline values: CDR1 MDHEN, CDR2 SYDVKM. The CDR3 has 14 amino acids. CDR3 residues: CASSFQVLLGLPFF. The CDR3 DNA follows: TGTGCCAGCAGTTTTCAAGTGTTACTAGGGCTCCCGTTCTTC. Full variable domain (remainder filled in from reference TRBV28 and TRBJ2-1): DVKVTQSSRYLVKRTGEKVFLECVQDMDHENMFWYRQDPGLGLRLIYFSYDVKMKEKGDIPEGYSVSREKKERFSLILESASTNQTSMYLCASSFQVLLGLPFFGPGTRLTVL.

The CDR3 bases are TGTGCCAGCAACTTTGCCCCTAACTATGGCTACACCTTC. This translates into CASNFAPNYGYTF. This rearrangement joins TRBV6-6 to TRBJ1-2; D gene ambiguous. Germline CDR1 reads MNHNY; CDR2 reads SVGAGI (reference sequence). The V gene lost 7 bases and the J gene lost 0 bases, with 9 bases spanning the gap. The length of the CDR3 is 13 residues.

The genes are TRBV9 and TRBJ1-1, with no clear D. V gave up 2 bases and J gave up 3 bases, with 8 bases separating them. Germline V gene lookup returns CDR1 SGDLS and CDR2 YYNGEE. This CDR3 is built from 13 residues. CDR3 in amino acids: CASSVRLYTEAFF. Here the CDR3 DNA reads TGTGCCAGCAGCGTCAGGCTGTACACTGAAGCTTTCTTT.

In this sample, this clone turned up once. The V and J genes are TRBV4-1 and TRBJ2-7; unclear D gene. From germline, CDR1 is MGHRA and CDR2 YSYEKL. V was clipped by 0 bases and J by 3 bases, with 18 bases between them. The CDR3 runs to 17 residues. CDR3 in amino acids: CASSQDLKTGAVYEQYF. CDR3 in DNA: TGCGCCAGCAGCCAAGATCTTAAAACGGGTGCTGTCTACGAGCAGTACTTC.

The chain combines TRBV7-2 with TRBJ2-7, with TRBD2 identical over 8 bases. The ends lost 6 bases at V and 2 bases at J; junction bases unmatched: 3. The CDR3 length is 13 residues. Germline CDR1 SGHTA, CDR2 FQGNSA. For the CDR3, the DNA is TGTGCCAGCAGACGGGAGGGCCCCTACGAGCAGTACTTC. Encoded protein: CASRREGPYEQYF.

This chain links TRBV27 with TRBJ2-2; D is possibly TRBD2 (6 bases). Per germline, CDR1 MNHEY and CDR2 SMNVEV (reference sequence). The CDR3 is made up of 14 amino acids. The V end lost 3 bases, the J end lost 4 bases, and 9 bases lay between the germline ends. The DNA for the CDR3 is TGTGCCAGCAGTTTGGGGGGTGGCACCGGGGAGCTGTTTTTT. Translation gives CASSLGGGTGELFF.

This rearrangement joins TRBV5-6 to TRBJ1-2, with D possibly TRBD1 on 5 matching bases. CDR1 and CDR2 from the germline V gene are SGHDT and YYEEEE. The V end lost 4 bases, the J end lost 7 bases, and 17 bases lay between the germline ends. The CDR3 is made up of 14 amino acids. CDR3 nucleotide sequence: TGTGCCAGCAGCCCAAGTAGAGGACAAGGTGGCTACACCTTC. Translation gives CASSPSRGQGGYTF.

The CDR3 DNA is TGTGCCAGCAGTTACTCTAGCGCTGGGGCCAACGTCCTGACTTTC. Translated, it gives CASSYSSAGANVLTF. The chain couples TRBV6-6 to TRBJ2-6; possibly TRBD2 for D (5 bases). CDR3 size: 15 residues. In germline, CDR1 is MNHNY, CDR2 SVGAGI (reference sequence). V dropped 0 bases and J dropped 2 bases, with 5 bases sitting between them.

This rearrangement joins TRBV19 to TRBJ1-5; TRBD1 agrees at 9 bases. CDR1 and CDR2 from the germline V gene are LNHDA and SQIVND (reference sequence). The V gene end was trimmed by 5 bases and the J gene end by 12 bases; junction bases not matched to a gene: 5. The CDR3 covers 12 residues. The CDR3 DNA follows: TGTGCCAGTAGTCTCCGGGACAGGGTCCAGCATTTT. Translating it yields CASSLRDRVQHF.

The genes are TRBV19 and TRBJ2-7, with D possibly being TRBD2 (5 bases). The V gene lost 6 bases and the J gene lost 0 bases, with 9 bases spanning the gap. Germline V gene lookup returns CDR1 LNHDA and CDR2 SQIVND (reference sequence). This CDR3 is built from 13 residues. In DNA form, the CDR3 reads TGTGCCAGTAGCAAGCGGTTCTCCTACGAGCAGTACTTC. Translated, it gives CASSKRFSYEQYF.

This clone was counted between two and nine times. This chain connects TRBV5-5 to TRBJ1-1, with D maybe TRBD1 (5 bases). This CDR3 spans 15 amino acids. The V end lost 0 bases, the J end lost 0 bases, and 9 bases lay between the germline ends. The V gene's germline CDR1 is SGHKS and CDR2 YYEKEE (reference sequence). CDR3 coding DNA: TGTGCCAGCAGCTTGGGGGCAGGGTTGAACACTGAAGCTTTCTTT. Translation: CASSLGAGLNTEAFF.

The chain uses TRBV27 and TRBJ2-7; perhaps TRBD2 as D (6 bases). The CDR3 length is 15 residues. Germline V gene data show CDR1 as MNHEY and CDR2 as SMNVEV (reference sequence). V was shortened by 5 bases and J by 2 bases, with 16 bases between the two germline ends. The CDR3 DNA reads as TGTGCCAGCAGTCCTTCCCTTAGCGGAACCTACGAGCAGTACTTC. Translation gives CASSPSLSGTYEQYF.

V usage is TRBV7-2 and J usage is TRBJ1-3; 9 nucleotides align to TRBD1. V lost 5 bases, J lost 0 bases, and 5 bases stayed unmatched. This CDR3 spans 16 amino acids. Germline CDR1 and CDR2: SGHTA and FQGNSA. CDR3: CASSHTGGASGNTIYF. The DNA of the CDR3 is TGTGCCAGCAGCCACACAGGGGGCGCCTCTGGAAACACCATATATTTT.

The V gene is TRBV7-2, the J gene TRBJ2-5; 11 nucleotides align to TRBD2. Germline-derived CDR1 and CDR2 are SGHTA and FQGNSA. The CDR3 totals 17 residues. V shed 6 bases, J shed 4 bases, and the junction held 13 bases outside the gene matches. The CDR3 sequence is CASSSTFGTSGRETQYF. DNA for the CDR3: TGTGCCAGCAGTTCTACTTTCGGGACTAGCGGAAGAGAGACCCAGTACTTC.

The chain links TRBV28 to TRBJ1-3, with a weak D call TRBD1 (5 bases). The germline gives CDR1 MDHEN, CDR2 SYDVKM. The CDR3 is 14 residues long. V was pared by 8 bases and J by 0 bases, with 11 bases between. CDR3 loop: CASGLQVSGNTIYF. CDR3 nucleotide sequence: TGTGCCAGCGGGCTACAGGTCTCTGGAAACACCATATATTTT.

CDR3 residues: CASSEKRRLLEPQHF. In DNA, the CDR3 is TGTGCCAGCAGTGAAAAGCGGCGGCTGCTTGAGCCCCAGCATTTT. The chain employs TRBV6-1 and TRBJ1-5; D is undetermined. This CDR3 contains 15 residues. V was trimmed by 2 bases and J by 8 bases, leaving 16 bases between them. The germline V gene has CDR1 MNHNS and CDR2 SASEGT.

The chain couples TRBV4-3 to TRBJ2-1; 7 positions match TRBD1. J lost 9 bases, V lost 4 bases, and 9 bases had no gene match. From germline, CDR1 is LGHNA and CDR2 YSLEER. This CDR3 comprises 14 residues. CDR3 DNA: TGCGCCAGCAGCCTATCTCGAGGGGGCTTTGAGCAGTTCTTC. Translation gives CASSLSRGGFEQFF.

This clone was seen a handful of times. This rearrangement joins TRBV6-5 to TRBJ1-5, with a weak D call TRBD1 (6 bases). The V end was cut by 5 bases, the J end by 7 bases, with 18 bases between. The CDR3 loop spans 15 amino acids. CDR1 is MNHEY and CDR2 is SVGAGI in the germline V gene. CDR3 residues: CASSAAGQSSQPQHF. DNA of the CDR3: TGTGCCAGCAGTGCCGCTGGACAGTCAAGCCAGCCCCAGCATTTT.

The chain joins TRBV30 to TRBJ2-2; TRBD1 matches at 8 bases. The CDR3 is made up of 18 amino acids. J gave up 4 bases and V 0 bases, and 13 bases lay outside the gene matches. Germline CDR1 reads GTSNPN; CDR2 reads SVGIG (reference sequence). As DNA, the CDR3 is TGTGCCTGGAGTGTAGGGCCCTGGGACAGGAGAGTCACCGGGGAGCTGTTTTTT. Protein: CAWSVGPWDRRVTGELFF.

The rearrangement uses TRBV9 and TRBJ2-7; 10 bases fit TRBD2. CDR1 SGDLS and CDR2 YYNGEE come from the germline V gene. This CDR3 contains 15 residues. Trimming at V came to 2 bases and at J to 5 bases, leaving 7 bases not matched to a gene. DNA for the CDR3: TGTGCCAGCAGCGTTGCCAGCGGGAGGGGCCACGAGCAGTACTTC. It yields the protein CASSVASGRGHEQYF. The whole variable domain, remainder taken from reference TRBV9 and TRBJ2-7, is DSGVTQTPKHLITATGQRVTLRCSPRSGDLSVYWYQQSLDQGLQFLIQYYNGEERAKGNILERFSAQQFPDLHSELNLSSLELGDSALYFCASSVASGRGHEQYFGPGTRLTVT.

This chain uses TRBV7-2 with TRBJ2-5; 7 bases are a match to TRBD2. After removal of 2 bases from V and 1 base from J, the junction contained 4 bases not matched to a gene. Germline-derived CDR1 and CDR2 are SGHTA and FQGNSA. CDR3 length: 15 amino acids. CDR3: CASSLSGGSQETQYF. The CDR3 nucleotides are TGTGCCAGCAGCTTATCCGGCGGGAGCCAAGAGACCCAGTACTTC.

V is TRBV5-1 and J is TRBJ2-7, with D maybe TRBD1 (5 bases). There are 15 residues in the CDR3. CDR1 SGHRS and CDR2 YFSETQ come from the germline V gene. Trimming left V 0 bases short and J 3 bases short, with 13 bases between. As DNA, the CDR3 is TGCGCCAGCAGCTTGGGGCAGGGTAGGGGCTACGAGCAGTACTTC. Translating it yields CASSLGQGRGYEQYF.

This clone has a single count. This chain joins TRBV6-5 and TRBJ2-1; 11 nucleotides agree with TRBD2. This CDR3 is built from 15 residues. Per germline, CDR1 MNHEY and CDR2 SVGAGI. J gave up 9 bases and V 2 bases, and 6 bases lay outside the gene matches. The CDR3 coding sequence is TGTGCCAGCAGTTACAGTACTAGCGGGAGTAGTGAGCAGTTCTTC. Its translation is CASSYSTSGSSEQFF.